Listed here are 31 T cell receptor beta chains from one sample, sequenced in a study of control samples from healthy donors and cancer patients. Generated by immunoSEQ multiplex PCR, the TCRdb table keeps only in-frame clones and is missing some. The data show about 58,000 clones, approximately 89% seen once. Source material: PBMCs. The source of these receptors is a woman aged 60-75 years with lung cancer.

The chain carries TRBV10-2 and TRBJ2-7; weak D call: TRBD1 (6 bases). Per germline, CDR1 WSHSY and CDR2 SAAADI. V lost 6 bases, J lost 7 bases, and 16 bases lay in between. The CDR3 extends over 13 amino acids. The CDR3 DNA sequence: TGCGCCAGCAGGATTACAGGGAAGGGGGAGCAGTACTTC. It yields the protein CASRITGKGEQYF.

This rearrangement joins TRBV5-1 to TRBJ2-7; 10 nucleotides match TRBD2. CDR1 SGHRS and CDR2 YFSETQ come from the germline V gene. The J segment lost 7 bases and the V segment lost 2 bases, leaving 9 bases of the junction unmatched. The CDR3 loop spans 15 amino acids. The CDR3 protein is CASSFLAGAAGEQYF. Here the CDR3 DNA reads TGCGCCAGCAGCTTTCTAGCGGGAGCAGCGGGGGAGCAGTACTTC.

This clone was counted a single time. The V call is TRBV2, the J call TRBJ2-7, with D perhaps matching TRBD1 (5 bases). Germline CDR1 is SNHLY and CDR2 is FYNNEI. The CDR3 is 13 amino acids. V shed 4 bases and J shed 2 bases, with 9 bases lying between them. In DNA, the CDR3 is TGTGCCAGCAGTGGCACAGGAGCCTACGAGCAGTACTTC. As protein: CASSGTGAYEQYF.

The chain joins TRBV3-1 (or the pseudogene TRBV3-2) to TRBJ2-2; either TRBD1 or TRBD2 may supply D (5 bases each). The CDR3 totals 14 residues. V was pared by 1 base and J by 8 bases, with 11 bases between. Germline values: CDR1 LGHDT, CDR2 YNNKEL (reference sequence). The CDR3 sequence is CASSQGTRGGELFF. In DNA form, the CDR3 reads TGTGCCAGCAGCCAAGGAACTAGGGGAGGGGAGCTGTTTTTT.

In its sample, this clone was seen a few times. The V gene is TRBV18, the J gene TRBJ2-2; 10 nucleotides agree with TRBD2. The length of the CDR3 is 15 residues. J gave up 3 bases and V 5 bases, and 3 bases lay outside the gene matches. The germline gives CDR1 KGHSH, CDR2 LQKENI. As DNA, the CDR3 is TGTGCCAGCTCAGAGACTAGCGGGTACACCGGGGAGCTGTTTTTT. Its translation is CASSETSGYTGELFF.

V is TRBV19 and J is TRBJ2-3; TRBD1 agrees at 9 bases. The CDR3 runs 15 residues. V lost 5 bases to trimming and J lost 1 base; unmatched junction nucleotides: 4. Per germline, CDR1 LNHDA and CDR2 SQIVND (reference sequence). DNA of the CDR3: TGTGCCAGTAGTGTGGACAGGGGCCGCACAGATACGCAGTATTTT. Residues: CASSVDRGRTDTQYF.

The gene calls are TRBV11-3 and TRBJ2-2; possibly TRBD2 for D (5 bases). The V and J ends lost 5 bases and 6 bases respectively, with 13 bases between them. The CDR3 runs to 14 residues. The germline gives CDR1 SGHNT, CDR2 YENEEA. CDR3: CASSPGRGSGELFF. The CDR3 nucleotides are TGTGCCAGCAGCCCCGGACGGGGATCCGGGGAGCTGTTTTTT.

The V call is TRBV12-3 or TRBV12-4, the J call TRBJ2-1; 8 bases line up with TRBD2. The CDR3 spans 13 residues. Losses at the gene ends were 0 bases for V and 11 bases for J; bases not matched to a gene: 3. CDR3 bases: TGTGCCAGCAGTTTAGCGCGGGGGGCGAAGCAGTTCTTC. It translates to CASSLARGAKQFF.

This clone was recorded a few times. In DNA form, the CDR3 reads TGTGCCAGCAGTGAAGCACAAAGAAGGATCTGGAATTCACCCCTCCACTTT. This sequence encodes CASSEAQRRIWNSPLHF. This chain links TRBV2 with TRBJ1-6; D ambiguous. CDR3 length equals 17 residues. Germline values: CDR1 SNHLY, CDR2 FYNNEI. V was clipped by 0 bases and J by 7 bases, with 16 bases between them.

This sequence joins TRBV6-5 and TRBJ2-3; D is unclear. The CDR3 has 13 amino acids. V was shortened by 10 bases and J by 1 base, with 12 bases between the two germline ends. Germline V lookup: CDR1 MNHEY, CDR2 SVGAGI. In DNA form, the CDR3 reads TGTGCCACCATGAGTCCGGGCACAGATACGCAGTATTTT. Residues: CATMSPGTDTQYF.

The DNA for the CDR3 is TGTGCCAGCGCCGGGACTCTCAGCTCCTACGAGCAGTACTTC. Translating it yields CASAGTLSSYEQYF. The chain employs TRBV2 and TRBJ2-7; possible D gene TRBD2, 6 bases. CDR1 is SNHLY, CDR2 FYNNEI, per germline. V lost 8 bases, J lost 0 bases, and 14 bases lay in between. The length of the CDR3 is 14 residues. The whole variable domain, filled in from reference TRBV2 and TRBJ2-7, reads EPEVTQTPSHQVTQMGQEVILRCVPISNHLYFYWYRQILGQKVEFLVSFYNNEISEKSEIFDDQFSVERPDGSNFTLKIRSTKLEDSAMYFCASAGTLSSYEQYFGPGTRLTVT.

This clone was seen a single time. The CDR3 here is CASSLAGWGQGTEAFF. The CDR3 DNA is TGCGCCAGCAGCTTGGCCGGGTGGGGCCAGGGCACTGAAGCTTTCTTT. The chain carries TRBV5-1 and TRBJ1-1, with D tentatively TRBD1 (5 bases). CDR3 size: 16 residues. Trimming shortened V by 0 bases and J by 4 bases, and 16 bases separated the two germline ends. Germline CDR1 reads SGHRS; CDR2 reads YFSETQ.

This clone came up a few times. The gene calls are TRBV2 and TRBJ2-7, with 10 positions matching TRBD2. There are 13 residues in the CDR3. The germline CDR1 and CDR2 sequences are SNHLY and FYNNEI. With 5 bases clipped from V and 7 bases from J, the junction kept 5 bases outside the gene matches. Here the CDR3 reads CASSLAGAGEQYF. The CDR3 bases are TGTGCCAGCAGTCTAGCGGGAGCGGGGGAGCAGTACTTC.

This chain uses TRBV2 with TRBJ1-2; D is uncertain. V was shortened by 2 bases and J by 8 bases, with 12 bases between the two germline ends. Germline-derived CDR1 and CDR2 are SNHLY and FYNNEI. The CDR3 runs to 13 residues. The CDR3 region is CASSEIGSWGYTF. CDR3 nucleotides: TGTGCCAGCAGTGAAATCGGCAGTTGGGGCTACACCTTC.

V and J are TRBV6-5 and TRBJ1-2, with 9 bases matching TRBD1. This CDR3 is built from 13 residues. With 5 bases clipped from V and 9 bases from J, the junction kept 7 bases outside the gene matches. Germline V gives CDR1 MNHEY, CDR2 SVGAGI. The CDR3 region has the DNA TGTGCCAGCAGTCCCGGGACAGGGAGGCGCTACACCTTC. This encodes CASSPGTGRRYTF.

CDR3 sequence (DNA): TGTGCCAGCAGCCCGACCAGGAACACTGAAGCTTTCTTT. This translates into CASSPTRNTEAFF. The V call is TRBV7-8, the J call TRBJ1-1; D gene uncertain. CDR1 SGHVS and CDR2 FQNEAQ come from the germline V gene. The CDR3 is made up of 13 amino acids. V lost 5 bases, J lost 1 base, and 8 bases lay in between.

This rearrangement joins TRBV9 to TRBJ1-5, with TRBD1 identical over 9 bases. The germline V gene encodes CDR1 SGDLS and CDR2 YYNGEE. The CDR3 has 15 residues. V gave up 4 bases and J gave up 4 bases; unmatched junction bases: 6. CDR3 DNA sequence: TGTGCCAGCAGCTTATACGGACAGGGGAATCAGCCCCAGCATTTT. This sequence encodes CASSLYGQGNQPQHF.

The chain recombines TRBV19 with TRBJ1-4; D gene unclear. This CDR3 spans 16 amino acids. V lost 0 bases, J lost 13 bases, and 21 bases lay in between. Germline values: CDR1 LNHDA, CDR2 SQIVND (reference sequence). CDR3 in amino acids: CASSIDLRGAPKGLFF. The CDR3 bases are TGTGCCAGTAGTATAGATCTCCGGGGAGCCCCGAAGGGACTGTTTTTT.

The V call is TRBV11-1, the J call TRBJ2-5, with 7 bases matching TRBD1. CDR1 and CDR2 from the germline V gene are SGHAT and FQDESV (reference sequence). V dropped 5 bases and J dropped 4; count of bases not matched to a gene: 10. The CDR3 extends over 15 amino acids. The CDR3 loop reads CASSPRQGRRETQYF. CDR3 in DNA: TGTGCCAGCAGCCCCCGACAGGGTCGACGAGAGACCCAGTACTTC.

The chain carries TRBV7-3 and TRBJ2-7; perhaps TRBD1 as D (5 bases). Trimming pared 5 bases from V and 0 bases from J, leaving 11 bases between. CDR1 is SGHTA and CDR2 is FQGTGA in the germline V gene. The CDR3 has 14 residues. The CDR3 coding sequence is TGTGCCAGCAGCACCAGACAGAGCTCCTACGAGCAGTACTTC. This codes for CASSTRQSSYEQYF. Full variable domain (remainder filled in from reference TRBV7-3 and TRBJ2-7): GAGVSQTPSNKVTEKGKYVELRCDPISGHTALYWYRQSLGQGPEFLIYFQGTGAADDSGLPNDRFFAVRPEGSVSTLKIQRTERGDSAVYLCASSTRQSSYEQYFGPGTRLTVT.

This rearrangement joins TRBV5-4 to TRBJ2-5; the D is unclear. V lost 4 bases and J lost 5, with 15 bases in between. In germline, CDR1 is SGHNT, CDR2 YYREEE (reference sequence). This CDR3 comprises 14 residues. Written as DNA, the CDR3 is TGTGCCAGCAGCGAGAGACCTAGAGCGGAGACCCAGTACTTC. Its translation: CASSERPRAETQYF.

The V and J genes are TRBV19 and TRBJ2-1, with TRBD1 identical over 9 bases. There are 16 residues in the CDR3. From germline, CDR1 is LNHDA and CDR2 SQIVND (reference sequence). The ends lost 5 bases at V and 7 bases at J; junction bases unmatched: 12. The CDR3 DNA reads as TGTGCCAGTAGTCCCGGGACAGGGTATACGCGAAATGAGCAGTTCTTC. It translates to CASSPGTGYTRNEQFF.

This chain uses TRBV7-8 with TRBJ1-1, with TRBD1 as a possible D gene (6 bases). Trimming left V 2 bases short and J 3 bases short, with 10 bases between. The CDR3 covers 14 residues. Germline values: CDR1 SGHVS, CDR2 FQNEAQ. CDR3 residues: CASSLSGGYTEAFF. The CDR3 bases are TGTGCCAGCAGCTTATCTGGGGGCTACACTGAAGCTTTCTTT.

The chain carries TRBV12-3 or TRBV12-4 and TRBJ2-7, with a weak D call TRBD1 (6 bases). Trimming stripped 6 bases from V and 6 bases from J, with 9 bases between. CDR3 length: 11 amino acids. Here the CDR3 reads CASSKGGEQYF. The CDR3 nucleotides are TGTGCCAGCAGCAAAGGGGGCGAGCAGTACTTC.

This chain links TRBV5-1 with TRBJ2-1, with a weak D call TRBD1 (6 bases). CDR1 and CDR2 (germline): SGHRS, YFSETQ. The CDR3 length is 13 residues. V was cut by 2 bases and J by 8 bases, with 11 bases left in between. In DNA form, the CDR3 reads TGCGCCAGCAGCTTACAGGGTCAGCATGAGCAGTTCTTC. It specifies CASSLQGQHEQFF.

The chain carries TRBV2 and TRBJ1-1; D call uncertain. The CDR3 runs to 15 residues. Germline-derived CDR1 and CDR2 are SNHLY and FYNNEI. V lost 2 bases, J lost 0 bases, and 10 bases lay in between. CDR3 loop: CASSEMAPMNTEAFF. The CDR3 DNA follows: TGTGCCAGCAGTGAAATGGCACCAATGAACACTGAAGCTTTCTTT.

This clone was observed once. The chain recombines TRBV9 with TRBJ2-7, with D maybe TRBD2 (6 bases). The germline V and J ends were trimmed by 2 bases and 0 bases, with 15 bases remaining between them. CDR1 is SGDLS and CDR2 is YYNGEE in the germline V gene. This CDR3 comprises 16 residues. Here the CDR3 reads CASSVRPGLTSYEQYF. DNA of the CDR3: TGTGCCAGCAGCGTGCGACCGGGACTGACCTCCTACGAGCAGTACTTC. The entire variable domain, with the rest obtained from reference TRBV9 and TRBJ2-7, is as follows: DSGVTQTPKHLITATGQRVTLRCSPRSGDLSVYWYQQSLDQGLQFLIQYYNGEERAKGNILERFSAQQFPDLHSELNLSSLELGDSALYFCASSVRPGLTSYEQYFGPGTRLTVT.

The chain uses TRBV11-1 and TRBJ2-7; D is uncertain. CDR1 and CDR2 from the germline V gene are SGHAT and FQDESV (reference sequence). The CDR3 runs 11 residues. Trimming removed 3 bases at V and 7 bases at J, with 7 bases between. CDR3: CASSFGREQYF. The CDR3 nucleotides read TGTGCCAGCAGCTTCGGGCGGGAGCAGTACTTC.

V usage is TRBV9 and J usage is TRBJ1-3; maybe TRBD1 (5 bases). V shed 3 bases and J shed 0 bases, with 10 bases lying between them. Germline-derived CDR1 and CDR2 are SGDLS and YYNGEE. This CDR3 has 15 residues. The CDR3 DNA reads TGTGCCAGCAGCGCGGAGGGGATCTCTGGAAACACCATATATTTT. Encoded protein: CASSAEGISGNTIYF.

This clone was seen once. The V call is TRBV10-3, the J call TRBJ1-6; the D is unclear. Germline V lookup: CDR1 ENHRY, CDR2 SYGVKD. The CDR3 loop spans 12 amino acids. Trimming shortened V by 0 bases and J by 8 bases, and 2 bases separated the two germline ends. The CDR3, as DNA: TGTGCCATCAGTGAGTCGGATTCACCCCTCCACTTT. As protein: CAISESDSPLHF.

J is TRBJ1-1 and V is TRBV15; the match to TRBD1 covers 7 bases. The CDR3 spans 15 residues. Per the germline V gene, CDR1 is LNHNV and CDR2 is YYDKDF (reference sequence). J was trimmed by 2 bases and V by 4 bases; bases with no gene match: 7. In nucleotides, the CDR3 is TGTGCCACCAGCATACTGACAGGGTTTAACACTGAAGCTTTCTTT. Encoded protein: CATSILTGFNTEAFF.